The present TCR beta chain was sequenced within a study of beta chain features in type 1 diabetes. Across the study: Examined across all samples were just under 110,000,000 sorted cells.

In this sample, this clone turned up a few times. Antigen unknown. Every bit of the isolated RNA underwent reverse transcription, so sequencing read expressed TCRB transcripts. The method was immunoSEQ multiplex PCR; TCRdb's version includes in-frame clones alone and lacks a portion of them. The table has around 250,000 clones, more than 11% seen once. Via the markers CD45RO/CCR7/CD25/CD127/CD95/CD27, stem cell-like memory, regulatory, central memory and naive CD4+ cells were sorted. The CDR3 sequence is 14 residues long. With 6 bases clipped from V and 0 bases from J, the junction kept 5 bases outside the gene matches. Per germline, CDR1 SQVTM and CDR2 ANQGSEA. Findings of the study overall: Shorter TCRB CDR3s, moderately but significantly so, were found in Type 1 diabetes patients in all four CD4+ subsets.

The source of this sequence is a young man with type 1 diabetes. The chain recombines TRBV29-1 with TRBJ2-1; 7 nucleotides match TRBD2. The sequencing input was naive CD4+ T cells from blood. In DNA form, the CDR3 reads TGCAGCGTCAAAAGCGGGACCTCCTACAATGAGCAGTTCTTC. Protein sequence: CSVKSGTSYNEQFF.